This is a list of T cell receptor beta chains from one sample in a study of shared clonotypes between healthy human individuals. Clones were sequenced by immunoSEQ multiplex PCR, and TCRdb holds only the in-frame ones, with some missing. The sample has over a million clones, 98% to 99% seen once. Material for sequencing was naive CD4+ T cells sorted from blood. The receptors stem from a man aged 25 to 40 in good health. The CDR3 runs from the conserved cysteine through the conserved F or W. D genes are given only for firm matches. Clone size is given for some rows only: seen once, a few or many times, or a class if the clone is expanded.

D,J,V,size,CDR3,DNA
.,TRBJ2-7,TRBV2,.,CASSERVQGKRYEQYF,TGTGCCAGCAGTGAAAGGGTACAGGGAAAGCGCTACGAGCAGTACTTC
TRBD2,TRBJ2-2,TRBV7-7,.,CASRRGGTVNTGELFF,TGTGCCAGCAGACGGGGAGGGACGGTGAACACCGGGGAGCTGTTTTTT
TRBD1,TRBJ2-7,TRBV10-3,.,CAISEGQGPYEQYF,TGTGCCATCAGTGAGGGACAGGGGCCCTACGAGCAGTACTTC
TRBD2,TRBJ2-7,TRBV7-9,.,CASRPLGREDYEQYF,TGTGCCAGCAGGCCGTTGGGGCGGGAGGACTACGAGCAGTACTTC
.,TRBJ2-7,TRBV5-1,.,CASSPASGDYEQYF,TGCGCCAGCAGCCCGGCGTCAGGTGACTACGAGCAGTACTTC
TRBD2,TRBJ2-1,TRBV5-1,.,CASSLRTSGRASSYNEQFF,TGCGCCAGCAGCCTCCGGACTAGCGGGAGGGCCTCCTCCTACAATGAGCAGTTCTTC
.,TRBJ2-7,TRBV4-2,.,CASSPRAGTSGLHEQYF,TGTGCCAGCAGCCCGAGGGCCGGGACCTCCGGTCTCCACGAGCAGTACTTC
.,TRBJ2-3,TRBV4-2,.,CASSQVGTNTQYF,TGTGCCAGCAGCCAAGTAGGCACGAATACGCAGTATTTT
.,TRBJ1-2,TRBV2,.,CASKVRIPMRSFEGYTF,TGTGCCAGCAAAGTACGAATTCCGATGAGATCCTTCGAAGGCTACACCTTC
.,TRBJ2-7,TRBV5-4,.,CASSLVQSYEQYF,TGTGCCAGCAGCTTGGTTCAGAGCTACGAGCAGTACTTC
.,TRBJ2-1,TRBV11-2,once,CASSLGGYNEQFF,TGTGCCAGCAGCTTAGGCGGTTACAATGAGCAGTTCTTC
.,TRBJ2-3,TRBV9,.,CASSGDWEARTDTQYF,TGTGCCAGCAGCGGTGATTGGGAGGCAAGGACAGATACGCAGTATTTT
.,TRBJ1-1,TRBV6-6,.,CASSYYNTEAFF,TGTGCCAGCAGTTACTATAACACTGAAGCTTTCTTT
.,TRBJ1-5,TRBV28,.,CASSRRQPQHF,TGTGCCAGCAGCCGCCGTCAGCCCCAGCATTTT
.,TRBJ2-5,TRBV10-3,once,CAISEGVGQETQYF,TGTGCCATCAGTGAAGGGGTGGGCCAAGAGACCCAGTACTTC